This note documents a single T cell receptor beta chain sequence. These data come from a study of blood T cell repertoires in COVID-19. At the level of the study: The samples span acute and convalescent COVID-19 from the United States, Italy and Spain. From T cells, B-cell-depleted T cells, or PBMCs came the material, which was cDNA or gDNA.

Authors' data handling: For nucleated cells, counts were estimated from reference gene primer amplification. Clones were read by immunoSEQ multiplex PCR, and TCRdb kept only the in-frame ones, dropping some. V and J calls plus clone size are reproduced from that table; the DNA served to infer D and trimming. The table shows approximately 280,000 clones, with 85% to 90% occurring only once. Germline lookup yields CDR1 SEHNR and CDR2 FQNEAQ (reference sequence). The CDR3 is made up of 14 amino acids. Losses at the gene ends were 5 bases for V and 4 bases for J; bases not matched to a gene: 3. The source material was peripheral blood. The receptor was derived from a man in his forties with acute or convalescent COVID-19. The chain links TRBV7-9 to TRBJ2-7; 12 nucleotides agree with TRBD2. CDR3 DNA sequence: TGTGCCAGCAGCCCGACTAGCGGGGGATACGAGCAGTACTTC. Its protein is CASSPTSGGYEQYF.